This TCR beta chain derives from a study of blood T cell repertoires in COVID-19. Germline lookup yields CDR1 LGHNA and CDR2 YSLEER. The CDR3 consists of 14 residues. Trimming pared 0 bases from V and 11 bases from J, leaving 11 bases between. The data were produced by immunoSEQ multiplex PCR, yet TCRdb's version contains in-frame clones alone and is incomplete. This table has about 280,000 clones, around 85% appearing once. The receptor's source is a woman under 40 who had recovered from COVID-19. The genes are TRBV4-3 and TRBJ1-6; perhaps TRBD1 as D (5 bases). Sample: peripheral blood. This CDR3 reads CASSQEQAKAPLHF. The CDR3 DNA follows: TGCGCCAGCAGCCAAGAACAGGCCAAGGCACCCCTCCACTTT.